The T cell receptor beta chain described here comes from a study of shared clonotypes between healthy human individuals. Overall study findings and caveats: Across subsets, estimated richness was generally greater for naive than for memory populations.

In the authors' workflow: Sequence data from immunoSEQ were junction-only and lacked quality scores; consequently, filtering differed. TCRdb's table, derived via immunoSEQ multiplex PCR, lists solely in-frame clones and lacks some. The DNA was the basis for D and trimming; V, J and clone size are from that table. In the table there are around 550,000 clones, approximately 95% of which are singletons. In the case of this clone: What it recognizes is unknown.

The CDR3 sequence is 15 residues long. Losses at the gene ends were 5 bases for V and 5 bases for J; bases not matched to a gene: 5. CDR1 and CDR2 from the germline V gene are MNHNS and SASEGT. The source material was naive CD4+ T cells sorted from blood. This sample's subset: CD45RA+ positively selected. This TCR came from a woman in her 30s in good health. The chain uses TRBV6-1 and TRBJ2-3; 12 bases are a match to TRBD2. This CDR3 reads CASSSSGRAGDTQYF. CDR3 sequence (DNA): TGTGCCAGCAGTTCTAGCGGGAGGGCGGGAGATACGCAGTATTTT.